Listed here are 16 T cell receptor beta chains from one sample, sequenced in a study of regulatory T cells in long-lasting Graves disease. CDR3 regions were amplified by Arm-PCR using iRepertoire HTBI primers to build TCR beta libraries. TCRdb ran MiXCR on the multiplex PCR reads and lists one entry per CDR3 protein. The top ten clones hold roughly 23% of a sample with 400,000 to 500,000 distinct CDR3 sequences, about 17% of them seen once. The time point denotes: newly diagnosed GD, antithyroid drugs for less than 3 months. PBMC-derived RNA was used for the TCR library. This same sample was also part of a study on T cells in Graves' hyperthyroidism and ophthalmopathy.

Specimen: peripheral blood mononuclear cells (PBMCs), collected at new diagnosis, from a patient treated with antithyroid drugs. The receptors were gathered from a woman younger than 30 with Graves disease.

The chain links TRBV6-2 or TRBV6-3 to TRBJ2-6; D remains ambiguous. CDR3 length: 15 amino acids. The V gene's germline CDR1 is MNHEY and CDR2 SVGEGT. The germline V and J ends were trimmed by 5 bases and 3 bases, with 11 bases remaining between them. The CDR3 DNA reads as TGTGCCAGCAGTGCTAGGACGCTTGGGGCCAACGTCCTGACTTTC. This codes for CASSARTLGANVLTF.

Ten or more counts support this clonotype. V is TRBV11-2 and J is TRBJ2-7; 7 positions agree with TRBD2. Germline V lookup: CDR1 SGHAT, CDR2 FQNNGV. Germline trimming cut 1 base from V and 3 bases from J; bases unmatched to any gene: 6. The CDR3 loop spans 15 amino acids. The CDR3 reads CASSLAPGLDYEQYF. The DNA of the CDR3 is TGTGCCAGCAGCTTAGCCCCTGGACTAGACTACGAGCAGTACTTC.

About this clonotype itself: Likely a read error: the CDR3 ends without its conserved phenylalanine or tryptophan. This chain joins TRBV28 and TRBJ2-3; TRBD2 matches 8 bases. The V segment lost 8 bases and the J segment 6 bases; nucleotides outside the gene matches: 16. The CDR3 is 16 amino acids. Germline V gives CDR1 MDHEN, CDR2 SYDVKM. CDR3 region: CASPKLRGGRLDTQYL. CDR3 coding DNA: TGTGCCAGCCCTAAACTAAGAGGCGGGAGGTTGGATACGCAGTATCTT.

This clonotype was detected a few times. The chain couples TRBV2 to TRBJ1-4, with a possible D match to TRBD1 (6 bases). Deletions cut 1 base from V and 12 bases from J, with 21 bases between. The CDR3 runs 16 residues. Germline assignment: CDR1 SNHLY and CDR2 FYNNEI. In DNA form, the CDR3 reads TGTGCCAGCAGTGAAGGGGAGGGACAAGGGTGGCCTGAACTGTTTTTT. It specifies CASSEGEGQGWPELFF.

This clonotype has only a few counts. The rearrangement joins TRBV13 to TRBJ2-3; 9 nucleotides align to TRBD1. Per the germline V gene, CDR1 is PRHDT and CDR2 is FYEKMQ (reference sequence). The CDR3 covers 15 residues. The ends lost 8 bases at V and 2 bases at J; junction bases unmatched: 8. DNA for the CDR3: TGTGCCAGCCGCTGGGACAGGGCTTTCACAGATACGCAGTATTTT. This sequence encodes CASRWDRAFTDTQYF.

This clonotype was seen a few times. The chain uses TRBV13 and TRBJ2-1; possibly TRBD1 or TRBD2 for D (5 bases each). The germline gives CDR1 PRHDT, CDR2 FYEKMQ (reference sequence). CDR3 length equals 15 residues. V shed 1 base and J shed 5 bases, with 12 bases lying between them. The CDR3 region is CASSLVGDQDNEQFF. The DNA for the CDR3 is TGTGCCAGCAGCTTAGTCGGGGACCAAGACAATGAGCAGTTCTTC.

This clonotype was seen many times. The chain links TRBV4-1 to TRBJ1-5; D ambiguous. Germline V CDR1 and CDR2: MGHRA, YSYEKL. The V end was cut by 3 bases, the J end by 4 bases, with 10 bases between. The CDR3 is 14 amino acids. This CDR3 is CASSQNDENQPQHF. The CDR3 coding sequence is TGCGCCAGCAGCCAGAATGACGAAAATCAGCCCCAGCATTTT.

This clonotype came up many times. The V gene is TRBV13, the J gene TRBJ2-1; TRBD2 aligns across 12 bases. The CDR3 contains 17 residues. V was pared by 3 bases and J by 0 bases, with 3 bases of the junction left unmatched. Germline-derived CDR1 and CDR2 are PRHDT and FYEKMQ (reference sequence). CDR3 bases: TGTGCCAGCAGCTTCCTAGCGGGAGGGAGCTCCTACAATGAGCAGTTCTTC. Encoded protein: CASSFLAGGSSYNEQFF. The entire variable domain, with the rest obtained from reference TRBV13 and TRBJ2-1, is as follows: AAGVIQSPRHLIKEKRETATLKCYPIPRHDTVYWYQQGPGQDPQFLISFYEKMQSDKGSIPDRFSAQQFSDYHSELNMSSLELGDSALYFCASSFLAGGSSYNEQFFGPGTRLTVL.

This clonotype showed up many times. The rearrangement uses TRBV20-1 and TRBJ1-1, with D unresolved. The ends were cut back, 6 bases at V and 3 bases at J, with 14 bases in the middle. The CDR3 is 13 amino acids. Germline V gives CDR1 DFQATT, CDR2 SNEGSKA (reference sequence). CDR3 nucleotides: TGCAGTGCGTCTGTCGCAGGCGACACTGAAGCTTTCTTT. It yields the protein CSASVAGDTEAFF.

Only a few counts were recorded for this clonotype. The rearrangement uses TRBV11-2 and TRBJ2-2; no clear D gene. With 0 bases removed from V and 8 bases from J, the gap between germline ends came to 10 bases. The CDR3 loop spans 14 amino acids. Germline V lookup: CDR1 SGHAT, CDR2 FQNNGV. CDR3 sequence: CASSLEVRRGELFF. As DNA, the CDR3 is TGTGCCAGCAGCTTAGAAGTTCGGCGTGGGGAGCTGTTTTTT.

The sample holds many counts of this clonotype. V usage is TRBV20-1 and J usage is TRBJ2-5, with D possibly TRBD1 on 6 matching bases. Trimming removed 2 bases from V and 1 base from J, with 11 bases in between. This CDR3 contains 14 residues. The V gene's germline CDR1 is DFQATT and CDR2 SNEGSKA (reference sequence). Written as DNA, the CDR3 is TGCAGTGCTAGAACTGGGGGCGCCCAAGAGACCCAGTACTTC. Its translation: CSARTGGAQETQYF.

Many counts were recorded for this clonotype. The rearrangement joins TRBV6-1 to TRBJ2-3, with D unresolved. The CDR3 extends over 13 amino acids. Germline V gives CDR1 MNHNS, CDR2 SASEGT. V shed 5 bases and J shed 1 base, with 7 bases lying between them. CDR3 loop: CASSPDGTDTQYF. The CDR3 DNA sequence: TGTGCCAGCAGTCCAGACGGCACAGATACGCAGTATTTT.

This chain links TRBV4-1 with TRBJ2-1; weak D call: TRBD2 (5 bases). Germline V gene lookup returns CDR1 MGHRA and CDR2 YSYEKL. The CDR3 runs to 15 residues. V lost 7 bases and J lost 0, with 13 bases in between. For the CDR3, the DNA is TGCGCCAGCACCCCGGACTTGCTCTCCTACAATGAGCAGTTCTTC. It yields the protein CASTPDLLSYNEQFF.

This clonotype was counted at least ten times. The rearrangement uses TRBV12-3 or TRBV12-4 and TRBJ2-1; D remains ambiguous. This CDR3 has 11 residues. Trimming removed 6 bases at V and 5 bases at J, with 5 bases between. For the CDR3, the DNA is TGTGCCAGCAGCTTAAACAATGAGCAGTTCTTC. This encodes CASSLNNEQFF.

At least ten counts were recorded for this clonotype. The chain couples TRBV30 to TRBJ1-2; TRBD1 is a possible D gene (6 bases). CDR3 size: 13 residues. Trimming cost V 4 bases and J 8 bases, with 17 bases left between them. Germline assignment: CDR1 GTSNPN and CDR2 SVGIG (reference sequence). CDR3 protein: CAWTRSGARGYTF. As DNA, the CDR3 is TGTGCCTGGACCCGATCAGGGGCTCGGGGCTACACCTTC.

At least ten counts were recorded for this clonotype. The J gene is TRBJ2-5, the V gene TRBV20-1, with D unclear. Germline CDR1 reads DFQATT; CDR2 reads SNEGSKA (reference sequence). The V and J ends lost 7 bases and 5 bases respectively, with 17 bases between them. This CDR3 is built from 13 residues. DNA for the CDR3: TGCAGTGATACCGACCCCGCGCGGGAGACCCAGTACTTC. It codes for CSDTDPARETQYF.